This T cell receptor beta chain was retrieved from a study of beta chain features in type 1 diabetes. Overall study results and limits: Among all four CD4+ subsets, Type 1 diabetes patients had TCRB CDR3s that were moderately but significantly shorter.

Expressed TCRB transcripts were sequenced, since all the RNA that had been isolated was reverse transcribed. Repertoires were generated with immunoSEQ multiplex PCR, while TCRdb's copy carries only in-frame clones and drops some. This table has around 130,000 clones, 15% to 20% appearing once. Trimming took 1 base from V and 6 from J, leaving 6 bases between them. The germline gives CDR1 KGHSH, CDR2 LQKENI. The CDR3 length is 12 residues. As for this clone: What it binds is unknown.

This TCR was recovered from a young man with type 1 diabetes. The sequencing sample was made of central memory CD4+ T cells from blood. The chain is built from TRBV18 and TRBJ1-1; D remains unclear. The CDR3 DNA follows: TGTGCCAGCTCACCACAGGAGGCTGAAGCTTTCTTT. Amino acids: CASSPQEAEAFF. The full variable domain, with the rest looked up from reference TRBV18 and TRBJ1-1, is NAGVMQNPRHLVRRRGQEARLRCSPMKGHSHVYWYRQLPEEGLKFMVYLQKENIIDESGMPKERFSAEFPKEGPSILRIQQVVRGDSAAYFCASSPQEAEAFFGQGTRLTVV.